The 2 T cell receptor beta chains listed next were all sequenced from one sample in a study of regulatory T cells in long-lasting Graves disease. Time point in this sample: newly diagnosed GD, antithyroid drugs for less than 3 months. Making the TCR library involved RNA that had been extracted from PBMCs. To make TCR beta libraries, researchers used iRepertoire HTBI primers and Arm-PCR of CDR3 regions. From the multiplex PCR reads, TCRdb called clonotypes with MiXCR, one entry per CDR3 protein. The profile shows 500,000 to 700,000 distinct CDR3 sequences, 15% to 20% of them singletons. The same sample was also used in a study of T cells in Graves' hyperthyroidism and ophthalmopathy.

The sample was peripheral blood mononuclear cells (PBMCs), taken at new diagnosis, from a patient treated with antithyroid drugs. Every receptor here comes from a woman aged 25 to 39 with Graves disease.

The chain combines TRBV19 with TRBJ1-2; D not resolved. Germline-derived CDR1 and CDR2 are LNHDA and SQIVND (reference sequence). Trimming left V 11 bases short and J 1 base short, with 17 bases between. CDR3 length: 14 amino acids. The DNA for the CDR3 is TGTGCCTCAAGGTCGGGAGTTCATAACTATGGCTACACCTTC. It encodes CASRSGVHNYGYTF.

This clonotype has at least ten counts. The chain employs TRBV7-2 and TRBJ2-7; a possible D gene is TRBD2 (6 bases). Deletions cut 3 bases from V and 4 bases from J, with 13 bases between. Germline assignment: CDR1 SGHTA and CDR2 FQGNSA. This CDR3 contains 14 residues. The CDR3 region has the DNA TGTGCCAGCAGCTTCGGCGGGACGGCATACGAGCAGTACTTC. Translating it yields CASSFGGTAYEQYF.